This T cell receptor (beta chain) was obtained from a study of cytomegalovirus exposure and HLA in healthy donors. Per the germline V gene, CDR1 is MDHEN and CDR2 is SYDVKM. The CDR3 is 14 amino acids. With 4 bases clipped from V and 7 bases from J, the junction kept 4 bases outside the gene matches. PCR primers comprised 60 Vbeta and 13 Jbeta primers. Here immunoSEQ multiplex PCR was the method, and the copy in TCRdb shows in-frame clones only, minus some. The sample records 180,000 or so clones, 70% to 90% being singletons. As regards this clone: Distinct nucleotide sequences in the sample also encode this CDR3.

The chain employs TRBV28 and TRBJ1-5; TRBD1 aligns across 10 bases. Sequencing input: PBMCs. The origin of this receptor is a woman younger than 30 in good health and CMV-seronegative. The CDR3 nucleotides read TGTGCCAGCAGTTCGGGACAGGGGTACCAGCCCCAGCATTTT. This codes for CASSSGQGYQPQHF.